This T cell receptor beta chain was captured in a study of shared clonotypes between healthy human individuals. The CDR3 is 14 residues long. Germline assignment: CDR1 SGHTA and CDR2 FQGNSA. With 3 bases removed from V and 4 bases from J, the gap between germline ends came to 9 bases. Method: immunoSEQ multiplex PCR; TCRdb's copy keeps in-frame clones and lacks some. The sample consists of approximately 1.5 million clones, 98% of them appearing once. The source of this sequence is a man aged 30 to 45 in good health. The specimen sequenced was naive CD4+ T cells sorted from blood. Subset reported: CD45RA+ positively selected. The chain uses TRBV7-2 and TRBJ2-2; the D gene is possibly TRBD1 (5 bases). The CDR3 is CASSFTGFTGELFF. The CDR3 region has the DNA TGTGCCAGCAGCTTTACAGGATTCACCGGGGAGCTGTTTTTT.